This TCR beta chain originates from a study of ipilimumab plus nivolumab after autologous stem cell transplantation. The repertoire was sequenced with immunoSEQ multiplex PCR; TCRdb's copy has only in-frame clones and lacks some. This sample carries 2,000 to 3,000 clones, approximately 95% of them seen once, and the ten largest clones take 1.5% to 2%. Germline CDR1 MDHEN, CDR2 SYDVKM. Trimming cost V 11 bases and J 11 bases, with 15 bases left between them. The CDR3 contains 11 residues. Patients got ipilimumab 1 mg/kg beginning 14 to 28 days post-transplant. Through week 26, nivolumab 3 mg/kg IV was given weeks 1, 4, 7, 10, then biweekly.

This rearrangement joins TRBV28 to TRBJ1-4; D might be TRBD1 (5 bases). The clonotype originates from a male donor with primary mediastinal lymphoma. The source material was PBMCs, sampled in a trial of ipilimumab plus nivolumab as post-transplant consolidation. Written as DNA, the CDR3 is TGTGCCTCCGATGGCAGGGACAAACTGTTTTTT. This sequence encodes CASDGRDKLFF.